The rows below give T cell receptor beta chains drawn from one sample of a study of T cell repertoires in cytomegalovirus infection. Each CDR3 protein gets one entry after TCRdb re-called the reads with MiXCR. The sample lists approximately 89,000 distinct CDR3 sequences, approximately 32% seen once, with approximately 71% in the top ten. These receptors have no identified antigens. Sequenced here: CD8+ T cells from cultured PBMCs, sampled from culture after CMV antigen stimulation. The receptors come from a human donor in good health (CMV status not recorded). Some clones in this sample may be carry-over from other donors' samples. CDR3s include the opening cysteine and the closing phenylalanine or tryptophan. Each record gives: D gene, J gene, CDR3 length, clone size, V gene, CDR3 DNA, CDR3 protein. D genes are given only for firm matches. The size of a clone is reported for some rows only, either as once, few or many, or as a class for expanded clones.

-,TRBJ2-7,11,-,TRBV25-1,TGTGCCAGCGGTTTCGGGAGCGAGCAGTACTTC,CASGFGSEQYF
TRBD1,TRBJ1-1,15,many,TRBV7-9,TGTGCCAGCAGCTACAACAGGGGGCTGAACACTGAAGCTTTCTTT,CASSYNRGLNTEAFF
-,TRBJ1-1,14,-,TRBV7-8,TGTGCCAGCAGCTTAGATAAGTGGGCGGCTGAAGCTTTCTTT,CASSLDKWAAEAFF
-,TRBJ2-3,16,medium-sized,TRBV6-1,TGTGCCAGCAGTGAAGCGCTCGGCAGATACACAGATACGCAGTATTTT,CASSEALGRYTDTQYF
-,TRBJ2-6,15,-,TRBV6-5,TGTGCCAGCACCAGAGGAGGGAGTGGGGCCAACGTCCTGACTTTC,CASTRGGSGANVLTF
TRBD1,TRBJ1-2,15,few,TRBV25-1,TGTGCCAGCAGTGGACAGGGCCATGAGACATATGGCTACACCTTC,CASSGQGHETYGYTF
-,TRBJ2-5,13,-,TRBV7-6,TGTGCCAGCAGTCGGGCCCCACAAGAGACCCAGTACTTC,CASSRAPQETQYF
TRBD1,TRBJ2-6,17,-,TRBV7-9,TGTGCCAGCAGCTACGGACAGGGCACCTCTGGGGCCAACGTCCTGACTTTC,CASSYGQGTSGANVLTF
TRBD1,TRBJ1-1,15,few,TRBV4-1,TGCGCCAGCAGCCAAGTACCAGGGGGGTCCTCTGAAGCTTTCTTT,CASSQVPGGSSEAFF
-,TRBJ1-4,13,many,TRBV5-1,TGCGCCAGCAGCTTGGGAGTGGATGAAAAACTGTTTTTT,CASSLGVDEKLFF
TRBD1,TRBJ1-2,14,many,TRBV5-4,TGTGCCAGCAGTTTAACCGCACAGGGGAGGGGCTACACCTTC,CASSLTAQGRGYTF
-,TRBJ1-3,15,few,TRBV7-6,TGTGCCAGCAGCTTAGCAGGGGGCTCTGGAAACACCATATATTTT,CASSLAGGSGNTIYF
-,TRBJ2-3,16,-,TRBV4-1,TGCGCCAGCAGCCCCCGTGGGGGCGGGGATACAGATACGCAGTATTTT,CASSPRGGGDTDTQYF
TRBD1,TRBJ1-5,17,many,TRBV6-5,TGTGCCAGCAGTTACCGTGGGACAGGTGATAGCAATCAGCCCCAGCATTTT,CASSYRGTGDSNQPQHF
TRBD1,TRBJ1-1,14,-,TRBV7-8,TGTGCCAGCAGCGAGACAGGGAAGAACACTGAAGCTTTCTTT,CASSETGKNTEAFF
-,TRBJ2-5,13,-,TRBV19,TGTGCCAGTAGGGGTCTGGGTGGAGAGACCCAGTACTTC,CASRGLGGETQYF
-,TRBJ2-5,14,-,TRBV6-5,TGTGCCAGCAGTTATACCCAGGCTGGAGAGACCCAGTACTTC,CASSYTQAGETQYF
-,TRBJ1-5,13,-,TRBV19,TGTGCCAGTAGGAATGGCAGAAATCAGCCCCAGCATTTT,CASRNGRNQPQHF
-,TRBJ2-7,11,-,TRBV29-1,TGCAGCGCTGTGACCGACTACGAGCAGTACTTC,CSAVTDYEQYF
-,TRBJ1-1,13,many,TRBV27,TGTGCCAGCAGTTTAGTTTGGAACACTGAAGCTTTCTTT,CASSLVWNTEAFF
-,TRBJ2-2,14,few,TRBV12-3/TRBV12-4,TGTGCCAGCAGTTTAGGCCAGAACACCGGGGAGCTGTTTTTT,CASSLGQNTGELFF
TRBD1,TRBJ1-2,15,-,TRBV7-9,TGTGCCAGCAGCTTATCGGCAGGGGGGATCTATGGCTACACCTTC,CASSLSAGGIYGYTF
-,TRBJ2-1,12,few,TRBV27,TGTGCCAGCCTAAGCGTCCCGGGTGAGCAGTTCTTC,CASLSVPGEQFF
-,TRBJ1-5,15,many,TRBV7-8,TGTGCCAGCAGCCCCATCGGGACGTTGAATCAGCCCCAGCATTTT,CASSPIGTLNQPQHF
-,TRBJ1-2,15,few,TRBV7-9,TGTGCCAGCAGCTTAGACTCGACAGTTAACTATGGCTACACCTTC,CASSLDSTVNYGYTF
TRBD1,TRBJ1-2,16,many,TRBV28,TGTGCCAGCAGTCCCATGACAGGGGCTACTAACTATGGCTACACCTTC,CASSPMTGATNYGYTF
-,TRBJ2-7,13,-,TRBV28,TGTGCCAGCAAGGCAGGTGTTATCTACGAGCAGTACTTC,CASKAGVIYEQYF
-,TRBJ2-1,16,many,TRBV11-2,TGTGCCAGCAGCTTATGGGTCACAGCGGACTACAATGAGCAGTTCTTC,CASSLWVTADYNEQFF
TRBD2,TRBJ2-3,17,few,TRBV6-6,TGTGCCAGCAGTTACTCGACTCTAGCGGGAGACACAGATACGCAGTATTTT,CASSYSTLAGDTDTQYF
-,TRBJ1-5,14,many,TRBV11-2,TGTGCCAGCAGCCTCGCCCAAGGGGTACAGCCCCAGCATTTT,CASSLAQGVQPQHF
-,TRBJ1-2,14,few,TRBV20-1,TGCAGTGCTTCCCGAGCAGGGGTCAACTATGGCTACACCTTC,CSASRAGVNYGYTF
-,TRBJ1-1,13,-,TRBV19,TGTGCCAGTGGATGGACAGCGAACACTGAAGCTTTCTTT,CASGWTANTEAFF
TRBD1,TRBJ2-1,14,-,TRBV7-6,TGTGCCACCATTCGGACAGGCCGGCGAAATGAGCAGTTCTTC,CATIRTGRRNEQFF
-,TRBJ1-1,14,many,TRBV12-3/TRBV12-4,TGTGCCAGCAGCTGGACGGGAATGAACACTGAAGCTTTCTTT,CASSWTGMNTEAFF
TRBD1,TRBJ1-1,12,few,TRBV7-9,TGTGCCAGCAGGCAGGGGGCCACTGAAGCTTTCTTT,CASRQGATEAFF
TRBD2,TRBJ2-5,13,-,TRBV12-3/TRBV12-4,TGTGCCAGCCGGAGCGGGGGCCAAGAGACCCAGTACTTC,CASRSGGQETQYF
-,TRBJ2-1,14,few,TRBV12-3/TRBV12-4,TGTGCCAGCAGTTTGTGGGGGTTATACAATGAGCAGTTCTTC,CASSLWGLYNEQFF
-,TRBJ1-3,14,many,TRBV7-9,TGTGCCAGCAGCCCATTGGTCTCTGGAAACACCATATATTTT,CASSPLVSGNTIYF
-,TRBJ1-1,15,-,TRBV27,TGTGCCAGCAGTTTACTACGGGGGGCGGACACTGAAGCTTTCTTT,CASSLLRGADTEAFF
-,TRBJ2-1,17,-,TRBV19,TGTGCCAGTAGTATTGGGCCGGGGGGCGTCTCCTACAATGAGCAGTTCTTC,CASSIGPGGVSYNEQFF
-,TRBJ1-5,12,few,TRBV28,TGTGCCAGCAGAACGGAGAGCCAGCCCCAGCATTTT,CASRTESQPQHF
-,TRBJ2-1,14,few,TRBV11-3,TGTGCCAGCAGCCCCCAAGGCTCCTACAATGAGCAGTTCTTC,CASSPQGSYNEQFF
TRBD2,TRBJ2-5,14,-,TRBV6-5,TGTGCCAGCAGCCCGGGGGGGCTTTGGGAGACCCAGTACTTC,CASSPGGLWETQYF
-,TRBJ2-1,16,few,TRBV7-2,TGTGCCAGCAGCTTAGCATTCGGGGGGACAGACAATGAGCAGTTCTTC,CASSLAFGGTDNEQFF
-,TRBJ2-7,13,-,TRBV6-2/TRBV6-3,TGTGCCAGCAGCCACGGGGATATATACGAGCAGTACTTC,CASSHGDIYEQYF
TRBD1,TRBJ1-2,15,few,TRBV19,TGTGCCAGTAGCCCTGGGACAGGTATGAACTATGGCTACACCTTC,CASSPGTGMNYGYTF
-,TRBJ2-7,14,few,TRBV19,TGTGCCAGTAGTATGGGCATCGGGGGTTACGAGCAGTACTTC,CASSMGIGGYEQYF
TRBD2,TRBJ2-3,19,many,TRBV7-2,TGTGCCAGCAGCTTAGTCCTTTATCCCCTGGCTAGCGGGACAGATACGCAGTATTTT,CASSLVLYPLASGTDTQYF
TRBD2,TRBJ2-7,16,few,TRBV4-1,TGCGCCAGCAGCCAAGTAATAGCGGGGGGGCAGTACGAGCAGTACTTC,CASSQVIAGGQYEQYF
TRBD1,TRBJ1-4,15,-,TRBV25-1,TGTGCCAGCAGTGCAATGACAGGGCAGCATGAAAAACTGTTTTTT,CASSAMTGQHEKLFF
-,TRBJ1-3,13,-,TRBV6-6,TGTGCCAGCAGTTACGGGGGTGGAAACACCATATATTTT,CASSYGGGNTIYF
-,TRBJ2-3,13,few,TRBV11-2,TGTGCCAGCAGCCTCGCGGTTAGCGATACGCAGTATTTT,CASSLAVSDTQYF
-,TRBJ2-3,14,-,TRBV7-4,TGTGCCAGCAGCTCTACGGCAAGCACAGATACGCAGTATTTT,CASSSTASTDTQYF
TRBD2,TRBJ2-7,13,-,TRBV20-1,TGCAGTGCTCACCAGACTAGCGGGGGCCAGCAGTACTTC,CSAHQTSGGQQYF
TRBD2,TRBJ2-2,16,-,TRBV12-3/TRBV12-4,TGTGCCAGCAGCCGGGGCGGTATAGCGGGGGAAAGGGAGCTGTTTTTT,CASSRGGIAGERELFF
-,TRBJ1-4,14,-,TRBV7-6,TGTGCCAGCAGCCCGGGGGGCAGTAATGAAAAACTGTTTTTT,CASSPGGSNEKLFF
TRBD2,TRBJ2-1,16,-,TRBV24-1,TGTGCCACCAGTGATGGGACTAGCGGGTTAGGAAATGAGCAGTTCTTC,CATSDGTSGLGNEQFF
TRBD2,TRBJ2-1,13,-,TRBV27,TGTGCCAGCAGTTCGACTAGCGGGGGCCCCGGATTCTTC,CASSSTSGGPGFF